The rows below give T cell receptor beta chains drawn from one sample of a study of cytomegalovirus exposure and HLA in healthy donors. Assay: immunoSEQ multiplex PCR; the TCRdb copy retains only in-frame clones and omits some. Here the sample spans approximately 200,000 clones, roughly 77% being singletons. The sample consisted of PBMCs. The source of these receptors is a woman under 40 in good health and CMV-seronegative. CDR3s include the opening cysteine and the closing phenylalanine or tryptophan. Fields, in order: clone size, J gene, D gene, V gene, CDR3 DNA, CDR3 protein. A D gene is named only where the DNA matches it firmly. Where a row states a size, it is once, few, many or the class of an expanded clone; other rows omit it.

>-|TRBJ2-7|TRBD1|TRBV6-1
TGTGCCAGCAGTGGAGAGACAGGGGTCGGCTACGAGCAGTACTTC
CASSGETGVGYEQYF
>-|TRBJ2-5|-|TRBV28
TGTGCCAGCAGTAATACACAGGGCCTGACAGAGACCCAGTACTTC
CASSNTQGLTETQYF
>-|TRBJ2-7|TRBD1|TRBV12-5
TGTGCTAGTGGCCTAATATTATACCGTCGACGACAGGGGGCACCCTACGAGCAGTACTTC
CASGLILYRRRQGAPYEQYF
>-|TRBJ2-3|TRBD2|TRBV5-1
TGCGCCAGCAGAGGACTAGCGGGAGGGCCCGCCACAGATACGCAGTATTTT
CASRGLAGGPATDTQYF
>few|TRBJ2-5|TRBD2|TRBV19
TGTGCCAGCGGACTAGCGGGCGCGGCCCAGTACTTC
CASGLAGAAQYF
>-|TRBJ2-7|TRBD2|TRBV5-6
TGTGCCAGCGGCGGACTAGCGGGCGTTTACGAGCAGTACTTC
CASGGLAGVYEQYF
>-|TRBJ2-3|TRBD2|TRBV19
TGTGCCAGTACGCTAGCGGGGATTACAGATACGCAGTATTTT
CASTLAGITDTQYF
>once|TRBJ2-5|-|TRBV30
TGTGCCTGGAGTGTACTGGGGGGGACCCAGTACTTC
CAWSVLGGTQYF
>-|TRBJ1-5|-|TRBV7-2
TGTGCCAGCAGCTTAGGAGGCGGGAGGGGGAATCAGCCCCAGCATTTT
CASSLGGGRGNQPQHF
>-|TRBJ2-3|TRBD2|TRBV6-5
TGTGCCAGCAGTTCGCGACTAGCGGGAGAGGATGATACGCAGTATTTT
CASSSRLAGEDDTQYF
>-|TRBJ2-5|-|TRBV6-5
TGTGCCAGCAGTTACTCGTCGGCGGGCAAGAAGGAGACCCAGTACTTC
CASSYSSAGKKETQYF
>-|TRBJ2-2|TRBD2|TRBV5-1
TGCGCCAGCAGCGTGACTAGCGGGAACACCGGGGAGCTGTTTTTT
CASSVTSGNTGELFF
>-|TRBJ2-1|TRBD2|TRBV9
TGTGCCAGCAGCGTAGTGAGAAGCGGACTAGAGGGTGAGCAGTTCTTC
CASSVVRSGLEGEQFF
>-|TRBJ2-2|-|TRBV4-1
TGCGCCAGCAGCCTAGAATCTCTAGATCCCGGGGAGCTGTTTTTT
CASSLESLDPGELFF
>-|TRBJ2-2|-|TRBV7-3
TGTGCCAGCAGCTTAATAGGCGGGGACCGCACCGGGGAGCTGTTTTTT
CASSLIGGDRTGELFF
>once|TRBJ1-6|-|TRBV19
TGTGCCAGCAGCGTGGCGGGGGGCCGCTCACCCCTCCACTTT
CASSVAGGRSPLHF
>-|TRBJ1-2|TRBD1|TRBV11-1
TGTGCCAGCAGCCGGGACAGGAAGGATGGCTACACCTTC
CASSRDRKDGYTF
>-|TRBJ1-2|-|TRBV5-6
TGTGCCAGCAGCTTGCTTTTGTTAAACGGAGGCTATGGCTACACCTTC
CASSLLLLNGGYGYTF
>-|TRBJ1-2|TRBD1|TRBV5-1
TGCGCCAGCAGCTTCCGGACAGGGTTAAGCTATGGCTACACCTTC
CASSFRTGLSYGYTF
>-|TRBJ2-3|TRBD2|TRBV2
TGTGCCAGCAGTGCTCTAGCGGCCTACACAGATACGCAGTATTTT
CASSALAAYTDTQYF
>-|TRBJ2-7|-|TRBV5-1
TGCGCCAGCAGCCCGGAACACTGGGGGCCCACCTACGAGCAGTACTTC
CASSPEHWGPTYEQYF
>-|TRBJ2-7|TRBD2|TRBV10-1
TGCGCCAGCAGTGAAACCGTAGCGGGACGTCTGTACGAGCAGTACTTC
CASSETVAGRLYEQYF
>-|TRBJ2-1|TRBD2|TRBV4-1
TGCGCCAGCAGCCAAGATAGGGCCAGGCGGGGGAATGAGCAGTTCTTC
CASSQDRARRGNEQFF
>-|TRBJ1-1|TRBD1|TRBV6-6
TGTGCCAGTTGGGGACAGGCCGGGGGCATGAACACTGAAGCTTTCTTT
CASWGQAGGMNTEAFF
>-|TRBJ1-3|-|TRBV6-5
TGTGCCAGCGACTCCGTCTGGAGGTCTGGAAACACCATATATTTT
CASDSVWRSGNTIYF
>once|TRBJ1-2|-|TRBV6-6
TGTGCCAGCAGTTACGATTGGGGCGGTTCCTATGGCTACACCTTC
CASSYDWGGSYGYTF
>-|TRBJ2-5|-|TRBV11-2
TGTGCCAGCAGCCCCCTCAGTCCTCCAGGGGAGACCCAGTACTTC
CASSPLSPPGETQYF
>few|TRBJ1-2|TRBD1|TRBV10-1
TGCGCCAGCAGTGCCGGGACAGGGGGCTTTGGCTACACCTTC
CASSAGTGGFGYTF
>-|TRBJ2-2|-|TRBV7-2
TGTGCCAGCAGCGCAGGGGCAGCCTACACCGGGGAGCTGTTTTTT
CASSAGAAYTGELFF